A selection of T cell receptor beta chains follows, all from one sample in a study of vaccination and CD4 T cells after COVID-19. TCRdb re-called the PCR reads through MiXCR, storing one row per CDR3 protein. The sample lists around 20,000 distinct CDR3 sequences; 35% to 50% were seen once. No cognate antigen is known for these TCRs. Sequenced here: CD4+ T cells from blood, cultured in vitro, sampled after SARS-CoV-2 vaccination. These receptors were taken from a human donor who had recovered from COVID-19. Each CDR3 is given with its conserved first and last residue. The D gene is left open where the match is weak. Only some rows state a clone size, as once, few, many or a class for expanded clones.

abundance,d_gene,j_gene,v_gene,CDR3nt,CDR3aa
.,TRBD1,TRBJ2-3,TRBV10-3,TGTGCCATGAGACAGGGGATATCTAGCACAGATACGCAGTATTTT,CAMRQGISSTDTQYF
.,.,TRBJ1-2,TRBV7-9,TGTGCCAGCAGGCGCAGTGGGGACGCCTATGGCTACACCTTC,CASRRSGDAYGYTF
few,TRBD1,TRBJ1-1,TRBV7-9,TGTGCCAGCAGCTTCAACAGGGGGCTGAACACTGAAGCTTTCTTT,CASSFNRGLNTEAFF
.,.,TRBJ1-2,TRBV5-3,TGTGCCAGAAGGCGACAGAAGCCTCCCTATGGCTACACCTTC,CARRRQKPPYGYTF
few,.,TRBJ1-2,TRBV12-3/TRBV12-4,TGTGCCAGCAGCCTCGGTCCGGGAAGCGCCTATGGCTACACCTTC,CASSLGPGSAYGYTF
.,.,TRBJ2-7,TRBV28,TGTGCCAGCAGCTCGACAGCATATCCCTCCAGCTCCTACGAGCAGTACTTC,CASSSTAYPSSSYEQYF
.,TRBD1,TRBJ1-6,TRBV4-3,TGCGCCAGCAGCCAGGACCCGGGACAGGGAAGCAATAATTCACCCCTCCACTTT,CASSQDPGQGSNNSPLHF
.,.,TRBJ1-5,TRBV19,TGTGCCAGTACTATGGGGGGCAGGGAGGGACAGCCCCAGCATTTT,CASTMGGREGQPQHF
.,TRBD1,TRBJ2-3,TRBV20-1,TGCAGTGCTCCGCCCGAGACAGGGGACACAGATACGCAGTATTTT,CSAPPETGDTDTQYF
.,.,TRBJ1-1,TRBV7-3,TGTGCCAGCAGCCCGGGACCTAGCCCCCATGGCACTGAAGCTTTCTTT,CASSPGPSPHGTEAFF
.,TRBD1,TRBJ1-6,TRBV20-1,TGCAGTGCTAGCGGGACAGGGGAATCACCCCTCCACTTT,CSASGTGESPLHF
few,.,TRBJ1-2,TRBV12-3/TRBV12-4,TGTGCCAGCAGTCTTGACAGCGGGGCGAAGGTGACCTTC,CASSLDSGAKVTF
few,.,TRBJ2-5,TRBV2,TGTGCCAGCAGACGACAGTACCAAGAGACCCAGTACTTC,CASRRQYQETQYF
few,TRBD1,TRBJ2-5,TRBV11-3,TGTGCCAGCAGCTCAGCGACGGGACAGGGGTTAGAGACCCAGTACTTC,CASSSATGQGLETQYF
few,TRBD2,TRBJ2-3,TRBV19,TGTGCCAGTACCGGACCCCTAGCGGGAGTGGATACGCAGTATTTT,CASTGPLAGVDTQYF
.,.,TRBJ1-2,TRBV7-9,TGTGCCAGTCCTGGAGGGCCCAACTATGGCTACACCTTC,CASPGGPNYGYTF
.,.,TRBJ2-6,TRBV7-8,TGTGCCAGCAGCCCCGCCGGGCTAGACCTCTCTGGGGCCAACGTCCTGACTTTC,CASSPAGLDLSGANVLTF
.,.,TRBJ1-6,TRBV5-6,TGTGCCAGCAGCTGGGGAGGGGTATCGGCGAATTCACCCCTCCACTTT,CASSWGGVSANSPLHF
few,.,TRBJ1-5,TRBV27,TGTGCCAGCGCTCTTGTAAGCAATCAGCCCCAGCATTTT,CASALVSNQPQHF
.,TRBD1,TRBJ1-1,TRBV7-8,TGTGCCAGCAGTTTACGGGACAGGGGTTCGAACACTGAAGCTTTCTTT,CASSLRDRGSNTEAFF
few,TRBD2,TRBJ2-3,TRBV20-1,TGCAGTGCGATGACTAGCGGTTATAGCACAGATACGCAGTATTTT,CSAMTSGYSTDTQYF
.,.,TRBJ2-6,TRBV19,TGTGCCAGTAGTCCGGGACGGACGAGCTCTGGGGCCAACGTCCTGACTTTC,CASSPGRTSSGANVLTF
few,.,TRBJ1-1,TRBV19,TGTGCCAGTAGTGAGCGCCGGGACGGCGGGGCTGAAGCTTTCTTT,CASSERRDGGAEAFF
.,.,TRBJ1-1,TRBV19,TGTGCCAGTAGTATGGAGGTGGTTAACACTGAAGCTTTCTTT,CASSMEVVNTEAFF
.,TRBD2,TRBJ2-7,TRBV20-1,TGCAGTGCTAGAGAAGGTAGCGGGGGTTACTACGAGCAGTACTTC,CSAREGSGGYYEQYF
.,TRBD1,TRBJ2-1,TRBV11-3,TGTGCCAGCAGCGATCATACAGGGGTCGGTCGGAATGAGCAGTTCTTC,CASSDHTGVGRNEQFF
.,.,TRBJ1-3,TRBV6-5,TGTGCCAGCAGTTACGGAGTCTCAGCCTCTGGAAACACCATATATTTT,CASSYGVSASGNTIYF
few,.,TRBJ2-1,TRBV20-1,TGCAGTGTGAGCAGGGCCAAAAGCTCCTACAATGAGCAGTTCTTC,CSVSRAKSSYNEQFF
once,TRBD2,TRBJ2-2,TRBV6-5,TGTGCCAGCAGTTACTCGGGACTAGCGGAGGCGGGCGGGGAGCTGTTTTTT,CASSYSGLAEAGGELFF
.,TRBD2,TRBJ2-1,TRBV10-3,TGTGCCACCTCTAGCGGGGGGAACAATGAGCAGTTCTTC,CATSSGGNNEQFF
.,TRBD2,TRBJ2-7,TRBV6-1,TGTGCCAGCAGCCCCGGGGGGTTCTACGAGCAGTACTTC,CASSPGGFYEQYF
.,.,TRBJ1-5,TRBV20-1,TGCAGTGCCGCCAAAGGACTCCAATGGGGGGATCAGCCCCAGCATTTT,CSAAKGLQWGDQPQHF
.,.,TRBJ2-5,TRBV24-1,TGTGCCACCAGTGACTACCACCAGAAAGGGACTCAAGAGACCCAGTACTTC,CATSDYHQKGTQETQYF
.,.,TRBJ1-5,TRBV7-2,TGTGCCAGCAGCTTAGAGTGGGGGCAACAGCCCCAGCATTTT,CASSLEWGQQPQHF
few,.,TRBJ2-5,TRBV6-2/TRBV6-3,TGTGCCAGCAGTTCCTTGGGGGTGGGTCAGGAGACCCAGTACTTC,CASSSLGVGQETQYF
few,.,TRBJ1-5,TRBV20-1,TGCAGTGCTATGGAATTCGGCAGGGCCAATCAGCCCCAGCATTTT,CSAMEFGRANQPQHF
.,TRBD1,TRBJ2-5,TRBV6-5,TGTGCCAGCAGTTACTCTCCAGGGGGCGAAACAGAGACCCAGTACTTC,CASSYSPGGETETQYF
.,.,TRBJ2-5,TRBV12-3/TRBV12-4,TGTGCCAGCAGTTTAAACCGCGTACAAGAGACCCAGTACTTC,CASSLNRVQETQYF
.,.,TRBJ1-6,TRBV6-5,TGTGCCAGCAGTTACTCGAAGGCGCAGGGGATGGATTCACCCCTCCACTTT,CASSYSKAQGMDSPLHF
.,TRBD1,TRBJ2-7,TRBV7-9,TGTGCCAGCAGCTTAGTAGGGACAGGGATCTACGAGCAGTACTTC,CASSLVGTGIYEQYF
.,.,TRBJ2-1,TRBV6-1,TGTGCCAGCAGTCAAATTGGGACCAATGAGCAGTTCTTC,CASSQIGTNEQFF
few,.,TRBJ2-7,TRBV7-2,TGTGCCAGCAGCTCTAGACTACCGGGCTGGAAAGAGCAGTACTTC,CASSSRLPGWKEQYF